A selection of T cell receptor beta chains follows, all from one sample in a study of shared clonotypes between healthy human individuals. Sequencing used immunoSEQ multiplex PCR; TCRdb keeps in-frame clones, though not all of them. The data hold roughly 650,000 clones, with around 96% observed a single time. Sequences were obtained from naive CD8+ T cells sorted from blood. These receptors came from a woman aged 25 to 39 in good health. The CDR3 runs from the conserved cysteine through the conserved F or W. D genes are given only for firm matches. Rows give clone size only sometimes, using once, few, many, or a class for an expanded clone.

clone_size j_call d_call v_call cdr3_nt cdr3_aa
- TRBJ2-7 - TRBV6-5 TGTGCCAGCAGTACCCCGGCTGGCGGAAACTACGAGCAGTACTTC CASSTPAGGNYEQYF
- TRBJ1-1 TRBD1 TRBV23-1 TGCGCCAGCAGTCAAGTAGGGACAGGATATGAAGCTTTCTTT CASSQVGTGYEAFF
- TRBJ1-3 - TRBV5-6 TGTGCCAGCAGCTTGGACGGATCTGGAAACACCATATATTTT CASSLDGSGNTIYF
- TRBJ1-2 TRBD1 TRBV28 TGTGCCAGCAGTTCGACAGGGAACGGCTACACCTTC CASSSTGNGYTF
- TRBJ1-1 - TRBV11-2 TGTGCCAGCAGCCGCCCGGGGACCCGGAACACTGAAGCTTTCTTT CASSRPGTRNTEAFF
- TRBJ2-1 - TRBV27 TGTGCCAGCAGTTTGGAGGGGGCTTTATTCAATGAGCAGTTCTTC CASSLEGALFNEQFF
- TRBJ2-2 - TRBV6-5 TGTGCCAGCAGTTATCGCACCAGCGGGTCCGGGGAGCTGTTTTTT CASSYRTSGSGELFF
once TRBJ2-1 TRBD2 TRBV28 TGTGCCAGCAGTTTAAGAGGAGCGGGATGGGACAATGAGCAGTTCTTC CASSLRGAGWDNEQFF
- TRBJ2-7 TRBD1 TRBV5-1 TGCGCCAGCAGCTGGACAGGGGACTCCTACGAGCAGTACTTC CASSWTGDSYEQYF
- TRBJ2-3 - TRBV25-1 TGTGCCAGCAACCAGGGAGATACGCAGTATTTT CASNQGDTQYF
- TRBJ2-4 TRBD1 TRBV7-8 TGTGCCAGCAGCTTAGATGGACCTCGACAGGGGTACAAAAACATTCAGTACTTC CASSLDGPRQGYKNIQYF
once TRBJ1-1 - TRBV5-1 TGCGCCAGCAGCTTGGAAGTCTCGGGGATGAACACTGAAGCTTTCTTT CASSLEVSGMNTEAFF
- TRBJ2-5 - TRBV4-1 TGCGCCAGCAGCCAAGTATCTATGTACCAAGAGACCCAGTACTTC CASSQVSMYQETQYF
- TRBJ2-5 - TRBV25-1 TGTGCCAGCAGTGTATCCGGGACCTGTCTGAACTTC CASSVSGTCLNF
- TRBJ2-1 - TRBV2 TGTGCCAGCACCGCGGAGGGGGGCCCCCCGGGGAATGAGCAGTTCTTC CASTAEGGPPGNEQFF
- TRBJ2-2 - TRBV10-3 TGTGCCACGCATAGCCTAACGGGGGAGCTGTTTTTT CATHSLTGELFF
- TRBJ2-2 - TRBV25-1 TGTGCCAGCAGTGTATACGGGGAGCTGTTTTTT CASSVYGELFF
- TRBJ2-3 - TRBV5-4 TGTGCCAGCAGCTTGGACGAGTTCGGAAGCACAGATACGCAGTATTTT CASSLDEFGSTDTQYF
- TRBJ2-7 - TRBV5-6 TGTGCCAGCAGCTTCGGGGATGGCTACGAGCAGTACTTC CASSFGDGYEQYF
- TRBJ1-4 - TRBV4-1 TGCGCCAGCAGCCTCAGGGCGGGGGAAAAACTGTTTTTT CASSLRAGEKLFF
- TRBJ2-1 - TRBV27 TGTGCCAGCAGTTTGACCCGGAACAATGAGCAGTTCTTC CASSLTRNNEQFF
- TRBJ2-7 - TRBV5-1 TGCGCCAGCAGCGGCGGTTACGAGCAGTACTTC CASSGGYEQYF
- TRBJ2-1 - TRBV27 TGTGCCAGCAGTTTACAGGTCCTGGTGCATGAGCAGTTCTTC CASSLQVLVHEQFF
- TRBJ2-7 - TRBV19 TGTGCCAGTAGTATCATTTTTGGGGGGCGATCCTACGAGCAGTACTTC CASSIIFGGRSYEQYF
- TRBJ2-7 TRBD2 TRBV4-1 TGCGCCAGCAGCATATCCGGGACTAGCAGTTCCGAGCAGTACTTC CASSISGTSSSEQYF
- TRBJ2-6 - TRBV27 TGTGCCAGCAGTCCCAACCTCTCTGGGGCCAACGTCCTGACTTTC CASSPNLSGANVLTF
- TRBJ2-7 TRBD2 TRBV2 TGTGCCAGCCTAGCGGGAGAGGGCGAGCAGTACTTC CASLAGEGEQYF
- TRBJ2-1 - TRBV7-9 TGTGCCAGCAGCCTACAAGGGAGCTCCTACAATGAGCAGTTCTTC CASSLQGSSYNEQFF
- TRBJ1-1 - TRBV30 TGTGCCTGGGTAGGACTGGGTGGAAGAAACACTGAAGCTTTCTTT CAWVGLGGRNTEAFF
- TRBJ2-7 TRBD1 TRBV27 TGTGCCAGCAGGGCCGGGACAGGACTCTACGAGCAGTACTTC CASRAGTGLYEQYF
- TRBJ1-1 - TRBV29-1 TGCAGCCCACTGCTCATGGGGAGGAACACTGAAGCTTTCTTT CSPLLMGRNTEAFF
- TRBJ1-5 - TRBV7-9 TGTGCCAGCAGCTTAGGACCGACCTCCAATCAGCCCCAGCATTTT CASSLGPTSNQPQHF
- TRBJ2-7 - TRBV29-1 TGCAGCGTTGAAGAGTCTCGAGCCTACGAGCAGTACTTC CSVEESRAYEQYF
- TRBJ1-2 - TRBV4-1 TGCGCCAGCAGCCCCCGGGACCGCGGCGACTACACCTTC CASSPRDRGDYTF
- TRBJ2-5 TRBD1 TRBV5-4 TGTGCCAGCAGCCCTCAGGGGGCCTGGGCCGGCGAGACCCAGTACTTC CASSPQGAWAGETQYF
- TRBJ2-7 - TRBV11-2 TGTGCCAGCAGCTTTGGGCAGGGCTACGAGCAGTACTTC CASSFGQGYEQYF
- TRBJ1-2 - TRBV7-9 TGTGCCAGCAGCTTAGCCGTCTCCGGGGGCTACTATGGCTACACCTTC CASSLAVSGGYYGYTF
- TRBJ1-1 TRBD1 TRBV5-4 TGTGCCAGCAGCTCGCCAGGGGGTGAAGCTTTCTTT CASSSPGGEAFF
- TRBJ2-7 - TRBV28 TGTGCCAGCAGTCGGGCAGGGGGGTACGAGCAGTACTTC CASSRAGGYEQYF
- TRBJ2-7 - TRBV28 TGTGCCAGCAGCCAACCCCGGGACTCCTACGAGCAGTACTTC CASSQPRDSYEQYF
- TRBJ1-2 TRBD1 TRBV27 TGTGCCAGCGGACCGGACAGGGGTTCGCTTGGCTACACCTTC CASGPDRGSLGYTF
- TRBJ1-1 - TRBV4-2 TGTGCCAGCAGCCAAGAAGGAGGATATCACACTGAAGCTTTCTTT CASSQEGGYHTEAFF
- TRBJ2-2 - TRBV27 TGTGCCAGCAGCCCGTTTAGTGGAGACACCGGGGAGCTGTTTTTT CASSPFSGDTGELFF
- TRBJ1-1 - TRBV6-1 TGTGCCAGCACCACAAGGGGCTCTGAAGCTTTCTTT CASTTRGSEAFF
- TRBJ1-6 TRBD1 TRBV11-2 TGTGCCAGCAGCTTAGATCCCGGGACAGGGAAGAATTCACCCCTCCACTTT CASSLDPGTGKNSPLHF
- TRBJ2-3 TRBD2 TRBV9 TGTGCCAGCAGCGTACTGGGACTAGCGGGAACCGATACGCAGTATTTT CASSVLGLAGTDTQYF
- TRBJ2-7 TRBD1 TRBV19 TGTGCCAGTAGTCCGGGACAGGGGATGTCTGGGGAGCAGTACTTC CASSPGQGMSGEQYF
few TRBJ1-5 - TRBV19 TGTGCCAGTAGTATAGATGTACGGATCAATCAGCCCCAGCATTTT CASSIDVRINQPQHF
- TRBJ2-7 - TRBV10-3 TGTGCCATCAGTGAGGATCGGGTGTCCTACGAGCAGTACTTC CAISEDRVSYEQYF
- TRBJ2-1 - TRBV7-9 TGTGCCAGCAGCTTAGTTAGTGGGGGCAATGAGCAGTTCTTC CASSLVSGGNEQFF
once TRBJ2-1 TRBD2 TRBV27 TGTGCCAGCAGTTCCTCCCAAAGACTAGCGGGGCAATACAATGAGCAGTTCTTC CASSSSQRLAGQYNEQFF
- TRBJ2-7 - TRBV2 TGTGCCAGCACTGCCAGGGGAATCGCCTACGAGCAGTACTTC CASTARGIAYEQYF
- TRBJ2-1 - TRBV5-4 TGTGCCAGCAGCTTGGACTACTCCTACAATGAGCAGTTCTTC CASSLDYSYNEQFF
- TRBJ1-5 - TRBV19 TGTGCCAGTAGTATCTTCCAAAGACGCGATCAGCCCCAGCATTTT CASSIFQRRDQPQHF
- TRBJ2-1 - TRBV19 TGTGCCAGTAGTATTACAGTATACAATGAGCAGTTCTTC CASSITVYNEQFF
- TRBJ2-7 TRBD1 TRBV18 TGTGCCAGCTCACCCCGAGGGACAGGGGGCCACGAGCAGTACTTC CASSPRGTGGHEQYF
- TRBJ2-7 - TRBV28 TGTGCCAGCAGTCCAACAGGGATCGGAGAGCAGTACTTC CASSPTGIGEQYF